One and the same sample provided the 14 T cell receptor beta chains below, sequenced in a study of blood T cell repertoires in COVID-19. Here immunoSEQ multiplex PCR was the method, and the copy in TCRdb shows in-frame clones only, minus some. The sample contains more than 45,000 clones, 70% to 90% of which appear only once. Sequenced material: peripheral blood. The receptors originated from an elderly woman with acute or convalescent COVID-19.

This chain links TRBV19 with TRBJ2-1, with 10 bases lining up with TRBD2. V shed 5 bases and J 1 base; nucleotides not matched to a gene: 8. Germline values: CDR1 LNHDA, CDR2 SQIVND (reference sequence). The CDR3 runs 17 residues. The CDR3 sequence is CASSLTWTSGSYNEQFF. The CDR3 DNA reads TGTGCCAGTAGTCTAACCTGGACTAGCGGATCCTACAATGAGCAGTTCTTC.

This sequence joins TRBV2 and TRBJ1-6; possible D gene TRBD1, 6 bases. Germline V gene lookup returns CDR1 SNHLY and CDR2 FYNNEI. The CDR3 is made up of 17 amino acids. The germline V and J ends were trimmed by 0 bases and 7 bases, with 16 bases remaining between them. The CDR3 DNA follows: TGTGCCAGCAGTGAAGCGCTTAGGGGCAGGGGCAATTCACCCCTCCACTTT. Translation gives CASSEALRGRGNSPLHF.

The V gene is TRBV10-3, the J gene TRBJ1-1; 10 bases are a match to TRBD1. V dropped 6 bases and J dropped 1; count of bases not matched to a gene: 5. CDR3 length: 15 residues. The germline V gene encodes CDR1 ENHRY and CDR2 SYGVKD. For the CDR3, the DNA is TGTGCCATCAGGCCGGGACAGGGGTCGAACACTGAAGCTTTCTTT. Protein product: CAIRPGQGSNTEAFF.

This sequence joins TRBV30 and TRBJ1-2, with 9 bases lining up with TRBD1. Germline-derived CDR1 and CDR2 are GTSNPN and SVGIG (reference sequence). The J segment lost 0 bases and the V segment lost 4 bases, leaving 15 bases of the junction unmatched. The CDR3 has 18 amino acids. DNA of the CDR3: TGTGCCTGGAACAAGGGAGGGACAGGGTCGCCTACTAACTATGGCTACACCTTC. Its translation is CAWNKGGTGSPTNYGYTF.

The chain combines TRBV4-2 with TRBJ2-5; 16 bases match TRBD2. The V gene end was trimmed by 4 bases and the J gene end by 4 bases; junction bases not matched to a gene: 9. There are 18 residues in the CDR3. CDR1 and CDR2 (germline): LGHNA, YNFKEQ. CDR3 loop: CASSPGTSGGAKGETQYF. The DNA of the CDR3 is TGTGCCAGCAGCCCCGGGACTAGCGGGGGGGCGAAAGGAGAGACCCAGTACTTC.

V gene TRBV3-1 (or the pseudogene TRBV3-2) combines with J gene TRBJ2-2, with TRBD1 identical over 12 bases. The CDR3 has 18 residues. Germline V lookup: CDR1 LGHDT, CDR2 YNNKEL (reference sequence). The junction had 11 bases not matched to a gene; V was cut back by 4 bases and J by 5 bases. Written as DNA, the CDR3 is TGTGCCAGCAGCCCTCCACCGGGACAGGGGGCAAGTACCGGGGAGCTGTTTTTT. Its translation: CASSPPPGQGASTGELFF.

The chain combines TRBV7-8 with TRBJ2-7, with TRBD2 as a possible D gene (5 bases). Germline CDR1 and CDR2: SGHVS and FQNEAQ. V dropped 6 bases and J dropped 0 bases, with 12 bases sitting between them. The CDR3 consists of 14 residues. CDR3 in DNA: TGTGCCAGCAGAGCGGAGAAGGGCTCCTACGAGCAGTACTTC. It specifies CASRAEKGSYEQYF.

This clone has just one count. The junction shows a germline mismatch at one end, possibly a read error. This chain links TRBV30 with TRBJ2-7; perhaps TRBD2 as D (7 bases). Germline V gene sequence: CDR1 GTSNPN, CDR2 SVGIG (reference sequence). The CDR3 runs to 12 residues. The CDR3 sequence: CAWGGLSDEQYF. CDR3 nucleotides: TGCGCGTGGGGGGGGCTCAGCGACGAGCAGTACTTC.

This rearrangement joins TRBV7-2 to TRBJ1-2; D uncertain. Trimming took off 1 base at V and 0 bases at J, with 12 bases between the two ends. CDR1 and CDR2 (germline): SGHTA, FQGNSA. The CDR3 length is 16 residues. CDR3 bases: TGTGCCAGCAGCTTAGTAGCGGCCGCCTCTAACTATGGCTACACCTTC. It translates to CASSLVAAASNYGYTF.

V is TRBV4-1 and J is TRBJ1-2, with D unresolved. Trimming cost V 2 bases and J 1 base, with 11 bases left between them. Germline CDR1 is MGHRA and CDR2 is YSYEKL. The CDR3 runs to 15 residues. The CDR3 region is CASSQLAGLNYGYTF. For the CDR3, the DNA is TGCGCCAGCAGCCAACTCGCGGGCCTTAACTATGGCTACACCTTC.

This chain links TRBV5-1 with TRBJ1-4; 9 nucleotides align to TRBD1. With 3 bases clipped from V and 7 bases from J, the junction kept 7 bases outside the gene matches. Germline V gives CDR1 SGHRS, CDR2 YFSETQ. This CDR3 has 15 residues. This CDR3 reads CASSWTGDGGEKLFF. CDR3 in DNA: TGCGCCAGCAGCTGGACAGGGGACGGTGGTGAAAAACTGTTTTTT.

The V call is TRBV19, the J call TRBJ1-5; 10 bases agree with TRBD1. V was pared by 9 bases and J by 5 bases, with 4 bases of the junction left unmatched. The CDR3 length is 13 residues. Germline V gene lookup returns CDR1 LNHDA and CDR2 SQIVND (reference sequence). CDR3 nucleotide sequence: TGTGCCAGCAAGGACAGGGGGGATCAGCCCCAGCATTTT. Protein: CASKDRGDQPQHF.

This sequence joins TRBV10-2 and TRBJ2-7; 8 nucleotides align to TRBD1. This CDR3 contains 14 residues. Unmatched junction bases numbered 6, after V lost 6 bases and J lost 2 bases. Germline CDR1 and CDR2: WSHSY and SAAADI. CDR3 region: CASRIDRGAYEQYF. The CDR3 coding sequence is TGCGCCAGCAGAATTGACAGGGGCGCCTACGAGCAGTACTTC.

Here the CDR3 reads CAWSPWGEEQFF. DNA for the CDR3: TGTGCCTGGAGTCCCTGGGGGGAGGAGCAGTTCTTC. The V call is TRBV30, the J call TRBJ2-1; D perhaps matches TRBD2 (6 bases). Deletions cut 2 bases from V and 10 bases from J, with 12 bases between. CDR1 is GTSNPN and CDR2 is SVGIG in the germline V gene (reference sequence). This CDR3 spans 12 amino acids.